These T cell receptor beta chains were read from a single sample in a study of T cells expressing NK-cell markers. Reprocessing the 5' RACE reads, TCRdb reports a single entry for every CDR3 protein and omits DNA. The table lists roughly 180,000 distinct CDR3 sequences. Sample: blood T cells: a sorted CD56 or NKG2C T cell subset, CD4+ or CD8+ T cells, or bulk PBMC T cells (not recorded which). These receptors all stem from a woman aged 18-70 years in good health. Both conserved end residues are part of each CDR3. Each record gives: CDR3 protein, J gene, V gene.

CDR3: CASSLTGGSYNEQFF
J: TRBJ2-1
V: TRBV7-8

CDR3: CASSKGDAGLLGTQYF
J: TRBJ2-5
V: TRBV5-1

CDR3: CASSWSQETQYF
J: TRBJ2-5
V: TRBV7-6

CDR3: CASSSPGARGYTF
J: TRBJ1-2
V: TRBV5-5

CDR3: CSARRDIGTEAFF
J: TRBJ1-1
V: TRBV29-1

CDR3: CSVSPGQGTSSYNEQFF
J: TRBJ2-1
V: TRBV29-1

CDR3: CASSWTGYEQYF
J: TRBJ2-7
V: TRBV6-2/TRBV6-3

CDR3: CASSTGGRTMEKLFF
J: TRBJ1-4
V: TRBV7-2

CDR3: CSVRTVAGLIEQYF
J: TRBJ2-7
V: TRBV29-1

CDR3: CATGGIPGGVYNEQFF
J: TRBJ2-1
V: TRBV5-6

CDR3: CASSFGQRSEAFF
J: TRBJ1-1
V: TRBV7-9

CDR3: CSANNPTGGGTGANVLTF
J: TRBJ2-6
V: TRBV20-1

CDR3: CASSGTSGTGEQYF
J: TRBJ2-7
V: TRBV12-3/TRBV12-4

CDR3: CSPRGDSDTQYF
J: TRBJ2-3
V: TRBV29-1

CDR3: CSAREPRGGGYTF
J: TRBJ1-2
V: TRBV20-1

CDR3: CASSLVSYNEQFF
J: TRBJ2-1
V: TRBV12-3/TRBV12-4

CDR3: CASSVGDSEAFF
J: TRBJ1-1
V: TRBV2

CDR3: CASRLTGGNTEAFF
J: TRBJ1-1
V: TRBV12-3/TRBV12-4

CDR3: CASSLSAGPFNEQFF
J: TRBJ2-1
V: TRBV5-1

CDR3: CAIRLTGVDYGYTF
J: TRBJ1-2
V: TRBV10-3

CDR3: CSATPGFNEQFF
J: TRBJ2-1
V: TRBV20-1

CDR3: CASSQDSAGSSYNEQFF
J: TRBJ2-1
V: TRBV4-2

CDR3: CSARGQGVENSPLHF
J: TRBJ1-6
V: TRBV20-1

CDR3: CASSPASSRSNEQFF
J: TRBJ2-1
V: TRBV7-2

CDR3: CASSFLAAGELFF
J: TRBJ2-2
V: TRBV12-3/TRBV12-4

CDR3: CATSEGDNNQETQYF
J: TRBJ2-5
V: TRBV24-1

CDR3: CASREPGHSNNEQFF
J: TRBJ2-1
V: TRBV11-1

CDR3: CASSHPGQGLSGRANEQFF
J: TRBJ2-1
V: TRBV4-1

CDR3: CASSLGRISNQPQHF
J: TRBJ1-5
V: TRBV7-8

CDR3: CASSQDQIYGYTF
J: TRBJ1-2
V: TRBV3-1

CDR3: CASSQALRAGGNTIYF
J: TRBJ1-3
V: TRBV4-2

CDR3: CASRELAGGPDTQYF
J: TRBJ2-3
V: TRBV2